The 24 T cell receptor beta chains in this list originate from one sample, sequenced in a study of blood T cell repertoires in COVID-19. The table came from immunoSEQ multiplex PCR; TCRdb's copy has only in-frame clones and leaves some out. The sample contains around 270,000 clones, approximately 86% of which appear only once. Source material: peripheral blood. The source of these receptors is a woman between 55 and 75 years old with COVID-19, enrolled during active disease.

The V call is TRBV19, the J call TRBJ2-3; no clear D gene. V was cut by 7 bases and J by 2 bases, with 10 bases left in between. The CDR3 runs 13 residues. CDR1 is LNHDA and CDR2 is SQIVND in the germline V gene (reference sequence). The CDR3, as DNA: TGTGCCAGTAAACTCCATTCCACAGATACGCAGTATTTT. Translated, it gives CASKLHSTDTQYF.

CDR3 residues: CASSLMGQGYAEQYF. DNA of the CDR3: TGCGCCAGCAGCCTAATGGGACAAGGCTACGCGGAGCAGTACTTC. This rearrangement joins TRBV5-1 to TRBJ2-7, with D possibly matching TRBD1 (6 bases). Per the germline V gene, CDR1 is SGHRS and CDR2 is YFSETQ. This CDR3 spans 15 amino acids. The ends were cut back, 4 bases at V and 7 bases at J, with 21 bases in the middle.

This sequence joins TRBV5-4 and TRBJ2-7; D not certain. The CDR3 totals 13 residues. CDR1 is SGHNT, CDR2 YYREEE, per germline (reference sequence). The ends were cut back, 0 bases at V and 6 bases at J, with 10 bases in the middle. CDR3 sequence reads: CASSLAPGFEQYF. CDR3 coding DNA: TGTGCCAGCAGCTTGGCCCCCGGGTTCGAGCAGTACTTC.

This clone was detected once. The rearrangement joins TRBV3-1 (or the pseudogene TRBV3-2) to TRBJ1-4; D gene ambiguous. This CDR3 is 15 amino acids long. Deletions cut 4 bases from V and 0 bases from J, with 9 bases between. Germline V lookup: CDR1 LGHDT, CDR2 YNNKEL (reference sequence). In DNA form, the CDR3 reads TGTGCCAGCAGCCCGGGAGGTACAACTAATGAAAAACTGTTTTTT. The encoded protein is CASSPGGTTNEKLFF.

The chain is built from TRBV19 and TRBJ1-4; the D gene is possibly TRBD1 (5 bases). Germline-derived CDR1 and CDR2 are LNHDA and SQIVND (reference sequence). V was clipped by 4 bases and J by 2 bases, with 11 bases between them. The CDR3 is 15 residues long. The CDR3 reads CASSNSGVTNEKLFF. The CDR3 coding sequence is TGTGCCAGTAGTAATTCGGGGGTCACTAATGAAAAACTGTTTTTT.

The chain is built from TRBV4-1 and TRBJ1-1; 10 positions agree with TRBD1. From germline, CDR1 is MGHRA and CDR2 YSYEKL. The trim removed 0 bases at V and 4 bases at J, leaving 5 bases unmatched. The length of the CDR3 is 16 residues. CDR3 bases: TGCGCCAGCAGCCAAGATCGTTGGACAGGGGGCACTGAAGCTTTCTTT. Translation gives CASSQDRWTGGTEAFF.

The rearrangement joins TRBV2 to TRBJ1-1, with D maybe TRBD1 (5 bases). Per germline, CDR1 SNHLY and CDR2 FYNNEI. V dropped 10 bases and J dropped 1 base, with 7 bases sitting between them. The CDR3 loop spans 11 amino acids. The CDR3 sequence: CATTGNTEAFF. In nucleotides, the CDR3 is TGTGCCACAACAGGGAACACTGAAGCTTTCTTT.

The chain joins TRBV28 to TRBJ2-7; D call uncertain. The CDR3 is 16 amino acids. Deletions cut 2 bases from V and 5 bases from J, with 19 bases between. The germline CDR1 and CDR2 sequences are MDHEN and SYDVKM. In DNA form, the CDR3 reads TGTGCCAGCAGTTTAATCGGCCGGGTTAGTAGAAACGAGCAGTACTTC. The encoded protein is CASSLIGRVSRNEQYF.

The chain has TRBV11-3 and TRBJ2-5; TRBD1 agrees at 10 bases. CDR1 is SGHNT and CDR2 is YENEEA in the germline V gene. The CDR3 is 14 residues long. V lost 4 bases, J lost 5 bases, and 4 bases stayed unmatched. In DNA, the CDR3 is TGTGCCAGCAGCTCCAGGACAGGGGGGGAGACCCAGTACTTC. Its protein is CASSSRTGGETQYF.

The chain combines TRBV29-1 with TRBJ2-1; 16 nucleotides agree with TRBD2. V lost 7 bases and J lost 10; bases outside the gene matches: 7. CDR3 length equals 14 residues. Germline V gives CDR1 SQVTM, CDR2 ANQGSEA. This chain's CDR3 is CSGGTSGRAWEQFF. CDR3 nucleotide sequence: TGCAGCGGGGGGACTAGCGGGAGGGCCTGGGAGCAGTTCTTC.

The chain links TRBV5-4 to TRBJ2-5; 7 bases are a match to TRBD2. The germline CDR1 and CDR2 sequences are SGHNT and YYREEE (reference sequence). CDR3 size: 15 residues. The V and J ends lost 4 bases and 2 bases, in that order; junction bases with no gene match: 8. CDR3 sequence: CASSRGREGQETQYF. CDR3 nucleotides: TGTGCCAGCAGCCGGGGTAGGGAGGGGCAAGAGACCCAGTACTTC.

The V and J genes are TRBV3-1 (or the pseudogene TRBV3-2) and TRBJ1-3, with D uncertain. V was clipped by 7 bases and J by 6 bases, with 13 bases between them. From germline, CDR1 is LGHDT and CDR2 YNNKEL (reference sequence). The CDR3 has 13 residues. In DNA, the CDR3 is TGTGCCAGCACAACTCCGAATGAAAACACCATATATTTT. This translates into CASTTPNENTIYF.

V gene TRBV13 combines with J gene TRBJ1-2, with D possibly matching TRBD1 (5 bases). The CDR3 runs to 12 residues. Trimming left V 2 bases short and J 5 bases short, with 6 bases between. Germline V gene sequence: CDR1 PRHDT, CDR2 FYEKMQ (reference sequence). CDR3 loop: CASSLRQYGYTF. For the CDR3, the DNA is TGTGCCAGCAGCTTACGACAGTATGGCTACACCTTC. Full variable domain (outside the CDR3, taken from reference TRBV13 and TRBJ1-2): AAGVIQSPRHLIKEKRETATLKCYPIPRHDTVYWYQQGPGQDPQFLISFYEKMQSDKGSIPDRFSAQQFSDYHSELNMSSLELGDSALYFCASSLRQYGYTFGSGTRLTVV.

The chain links TRBV7-3 to TRBJ2-2; 7 positions agree with TRBD1. J gave up 6 bases and V 6 bases, and 10 bases lay outside the gene matches. The length of the CDR3 is 15 residues. CDR1 SGHTA and CDR2 FQGTGA come from the germline V gene. DNA for the CDR3: TGTGCCAGCAGTACAACAGGGGAAGGTGCCGGGGAGCTGTTTTTT. Translated, it gives CASSTTGEGAGELFF. The full variable domain, with the rest looked up from reference TRBV7-3 and TRBJ2-2, is GAGVSQTPSNKVTEKGKYVELRCDPISGHTALYWYRQSLGQGPEFLIYFQGTGAADDSGLPNDRFFAVRPEGSVSTLKIQRTERGDSAVYLCASSTTGEGAGELFFGEGSRLTVL.

This chain uses TRBV3-1 (or the pseudogene TRBV3-2) with TRBJ1-2; a possible D gene is TRBD1 (6 bases). The CDR3 has 12 residues. Trimming took off 5 bases at V and 5 bases at J, with 9 bases between the two ends. Germline V gene lookup returns CDR1 LGHDT and CDR2 YNNKEL (reference sequence). The CDR3 nucleotides read TGTGCCAGCAGCACCGGACAGTATGGCTACACCTTC. Residues: CASSTGQYGYTF.

The V gene is TRBV27, the J gene TRBJ2-1; TRBD1 agrees at 7 bases. The CDR3 spans 15 residues. Trimming removed 0 bases from V and 7 bases from J; junction bases left unmatched: 6. The germline V gene encodes CDR1 MNHEY and CDR2 SMNVEV (reference sequence). The CDR3 region has the DNA TGTGCCAGCAGTTTATCGAGTAGGGGGCTGAATGAGCAGTTCTTC. Protein product: CASSLSSRGLNEQFF.

V and J are TRBV28 and TRBJ1-1, with 9 bases that match TRBD1. The junction had 8 bases not matched to a gene; V was cut back by 2 bases and J by 4 bases. The CDR3 is 16 amino acids. The germline gives CDR1 MDHEN, CDR2 SYDVKM. The CDR3 is CASSLGDRVTATEAFF. The CDR3 nucleotides read TGTGCCAGCAGTTTAGGGGACAGGGTTACCGCCACTGAAGCTTTCTTT.

The chain combines TRBV25-1 with TRBJ1-2; perhaps TRBD1 as D (5 bases). V was pared by 2 bases and J by 5 bases, with 18 bases between. Germline values: CDR1 MGHDK, CDR2 SYGVNS. The CDR3 covers 16 residues. As DNA, the CDR3 is TGTGCCAGCAGTGAACGTCGGCCAGGGAGGCGATATGGCTACACCTTC. It specifies CASSERRPGRRYGYTF.

The J gene is TRBJ1-5, the V gene TRBV19; TRBD1 might be the D (5 bases). CDR3 length: 17 residues. Germline assignment: CDR1 LNHDA and CDR2 SQIVND (reference sequence). V was pared by 0 bases and J by 6 bases, with 18 bases between. CDR3 region: CASSIDPPGGVSQPQHF. The CDR3, as DNA: TGTGCCAGTAGTATAGATCCCCCCGGGGGGGTATCTCAGCCCCAGCATTTT.

This clone was seen only once. The chain joins TRBV30 to TRBJ2-6, with 10 bases lining up with TRBD1. Germline CDR1 is GTSNPN and CDR2 is SVGIG (reference sequence). Losses at the gene ends were 0 bases for V and 4 bases for J; bases not matched to a gene: 6. This CDR3 region has 17 residues. CDR3 nucleotide sequence: TGTGCCTGGAGTGTTGGGACAGGGGTAACGGGGGCCAACGTCCTGACTTTC. Its translation is CAWSVGTGVTGANVLTF.

Only one count was recorded for this clone. The chain is built from TRBV30 and TRBJ2-1; D might be TRBD2 (6 bases). This CDR3 is 15 amino acids long. Germline V gene lookup returns CDR1 GTSNPN and CDR2 SVGIG (reference sequence). Trimming took 4 bases from V and 6 from J, leaving 19 bases between them. The CDR3 sequence: CAWNIETRSPNEQFF. CDR3 coding DNA: TGTGCCTGGAATATCGAGACTAGATCCCCCAATGAGCAGTTCTTC.

This chain connects TRBV6-2 or TRBV6-3 to TRBJ2-2, with D perhaps TRBD1 (6 bases). There are 17 residues in the CDR3. The V end was cut by 0 bases, the J end by 4 bases, with 15 bases between. Germline CDR1 is MNHEY and CDR2 is SVGEGT. The CDR3 region has the DNA TGTGCCAGCAGTTACTCGAGTGGGGACATGCTCACCGGGGAGCTGTTTTTT. This translates into CASSYSSGDMLTGELFF.

The chain has TRBV11-2 and TRBJ2-7, with D hard to call. The germline V and J ends were trimmed by 0 bases and 4 bases, with 13 bases remaining between them. CDR3 length equals 15 residues. Germline V gives CDR1 SGHAT, CDR2 FQNNGV. CDR3 coding DNA: TGTGCCAGCAGCTTAGAGGCTAGGCCACAATACGAGCAGTACTTC. Translating gives CASSLEARPQYEQYF.

The chain couples TRBV4-2 to TRBJ1-1; no clear D gene. Trimming left V 6 bases short and J 2 bases short, with 13 bases between. The CDR3 is made up of 14 amino acids. Germline CDR1 reads LGHNA; CDR2 reads YNFKEQ. The CDR3 nucleotides read TGTGCCAGCAGTGCGGGTGACCTCAACACTGAAGCTTTCTTT. It specifies CASSAGDLNTEAFF.